This T cell receptor beta chain was sequenced for a study of cytomegalovirus exposure and HLA in healthy donors. The PCR employed 60 Vbeta primers together with 13 Jbeta primers. In the original workflow: The count from a later analysis was tens of millions of unique TCR beta chains, some 10 million of them shared. Assay used: immunoSEQ multiplex PCR; TCRdb lists only in-frame clones, some missing. V and J calls and clone size are those listed in that table; D and trimming were worked out from the DNA. Here the sample spans nearly 110,000 clones, around three quarters being singletons. The length of the CDR3 is 15 residues. Per the germline V gene, CDR1 is MNHNY and CDR2 is SVGAGI (reference sequence). V was clipped by 5 bases and J by 3 bases, with 14 bases between them. A few counts support this clone.

Sequencing used PBMCs. The chain has TRBV6-6 and TRBJ1-5; no clear D gene. This receptor was taken from a woman in her 50s in good health and CMV-seropositive. The CDR3 DNA follows: TGTGCCAGCAGTGCCCAACCTGGGCACAATCAGCCCCAGCATTTT. Translating gives CASSAQPGHNQPQHF.